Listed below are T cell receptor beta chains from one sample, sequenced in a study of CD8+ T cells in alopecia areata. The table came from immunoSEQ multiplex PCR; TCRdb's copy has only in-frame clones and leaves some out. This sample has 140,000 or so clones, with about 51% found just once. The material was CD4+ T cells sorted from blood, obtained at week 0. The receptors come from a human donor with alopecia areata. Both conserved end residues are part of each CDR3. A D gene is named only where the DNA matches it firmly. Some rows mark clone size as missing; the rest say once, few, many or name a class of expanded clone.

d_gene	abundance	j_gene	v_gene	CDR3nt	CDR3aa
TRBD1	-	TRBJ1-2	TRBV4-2	TGTGCCAGCAGTCCACAGGGGATCTATGGCTACACCTTC	CASSPQGIYGYTF
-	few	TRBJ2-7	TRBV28	TGTGCCAGCAGTTTAGCGGGCCGCTCCTACGAGCAGTACTTC	CASSLAGRSYEQYF
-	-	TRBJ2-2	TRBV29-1	TGCAGCGTTGCTTGGAACACCGGGGAGCTGTTTTTT	CSVAWNTGELFF
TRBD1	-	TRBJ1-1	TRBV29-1	TGCAGCGCGAGACAGGGCCACACTGAAGCTTTCTTT	CSARQGHTEAFF
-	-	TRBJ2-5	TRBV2	TGTGCCAGCAGGGGCACATACTGGGGCGAGACCCAGTACTTC	CASRGTYWGETQYF
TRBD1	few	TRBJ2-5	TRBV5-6	TGTGCCAGCAGCTTCAGGACAGGGATGGAGACCCAGTACTTC	CASSFRTGMETQYF
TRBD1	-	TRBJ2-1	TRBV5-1	TGCGCCAGCAGCCAAGCGAGGGACAGGGCGGAGCAGTTCTTC	CASSQARDRAEQFF
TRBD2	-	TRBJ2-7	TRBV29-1	TGCAGCGTTGGGCCTAGCGGGATCTCCTACGAGCAGTACTTC	CSVGPSGISYEQYF
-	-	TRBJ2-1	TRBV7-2	TGTGCCAGCAGCTTAGAGGATTTTGAGCAGTTCTTC	CASSLEDFEQFF
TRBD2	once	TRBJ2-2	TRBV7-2	TGTGCCAGCAGTTCCAGCGGGATTAACACCGGGGAGCTGTTTTTT	CASSSSGINTGELFF
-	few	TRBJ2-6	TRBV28	TGTGCCAGCAGTCCCAGTCCCAACGTCCTGACTTTC	CASSPSPNVLTF
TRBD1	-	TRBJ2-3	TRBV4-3	TGCGCCAGCAGCCAGGGGGAGACAGGGCGCAGCACAGATACGCAGTATTTT	CASSQGETGRSTDTQYF
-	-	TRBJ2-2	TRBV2	TGTGCCAGCAAGAGAGGTAGCGGGAACACCGGGGAGCTGTTTTTT	CASKRGSGNTGELFF
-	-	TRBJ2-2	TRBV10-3	TGTGCCCTCCGGGAGAGGGAGACCGGGGAGCTGTTTTTT	CALRERETGELFF
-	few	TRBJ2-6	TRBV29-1	TGCAGCGTTGTGGCAAGTGGGGCCAACGTCCTGACTTTC	CSVVASGANVLTF
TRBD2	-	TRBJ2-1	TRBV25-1	TGTGCCAGCAGTGGATGGGGACTAGCGGCTTACAATGAGCAGTTCTTC	CASSGWGLAAYNEQFF
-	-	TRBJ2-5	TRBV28	TGTGCCACACAACAAGAGACCCAGTACTTC	CATQQETQYF
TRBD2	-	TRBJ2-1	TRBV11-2	TGTGCCAGCAGCCCAGGGACTAGCGGGAGGGTCTGGGACAATGAGCAGTTCTTC	CASSPGTSGRVWDNEQFF
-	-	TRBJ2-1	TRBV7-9	TGTGCCAGCAGCCTAAACCTCTACAATGAGCAGTTCTTC	CASSLNLYNEQFF
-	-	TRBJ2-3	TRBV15	TGTGCCACCAGCAGATCCAGGGGGCTAGCGGAGAGCACAGATACGCAGTATTTT	CATSRSRGLAESTDTQYF
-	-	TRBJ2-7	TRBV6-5	TGTGCCAGCAGTTACGAACAGGGTGCATACGAGCAGTACTTC	CASSYEQGAYEQYF
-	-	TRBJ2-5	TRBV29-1	TGCAGCGTCGGGCGAAGCCCAATAGAGACCCAGTACTTC	CSVGRSPIETQYF
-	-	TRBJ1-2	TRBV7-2	TGTGCCAGCAGCTCAATGGCGGGACGGATGAACTATGGCTACACCTTC	CASSSMAGRMNYGYTF
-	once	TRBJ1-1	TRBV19	TGTGCCAGTAGTATAAAAGGTGTGGGTCTTGAAGCTTTCTTT	CASSIKGVGLEAFF
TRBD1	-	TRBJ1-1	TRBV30	TGTGCCTGGAGTGAAAGGACAGGATGGGCTGAAGCTTTCTTT	CAWSERTGWAEAFF
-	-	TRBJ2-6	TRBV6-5	TGTGCCATCGGGGTGAGAGGGGCCAACGTCCTGACTTTC	CAIGVRGANVLTF
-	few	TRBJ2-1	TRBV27	TGTGCCTCCGCGGCCCACAATGAGCAGTTCTTC	CASAAHNEQFF
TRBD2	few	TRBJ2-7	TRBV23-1	TGCGCCAGCAGTCAAGAGACTAGCGCAGCCTCCTACGAGCAGTACTTC	CASSQETSAASYEQYF